One T cell receptor beta chain is described in this entry. What it recognizes is unknown. Participating donors were healthy, HIV-negative adults free of recent acute infections or vaccinations. Naive CD4+ cells were CD45RA-selected; the remaining cells were memory. This specimen comes from a study of shared clonotypes between healthy human individuals. Clones were sequenced by immunoSEQ multiplex PCR, and TCRdb holds only the in-frame ones, with some missing. The sample consists of about 1 million clones, about 74% of them appearing once. Points from the study as a whole: Sampling was confined to blood; repertoires within tissues likely differ.

This sequence was found in a man aged 18 to 29 in good health. The sample consisted of memory CD4+ T cells sorted from blood. Subset noted: CD45RA-negative fraction.

CDR3 nucleotide sequence: TGTGCCAGCAGCCCAGGGACAGGGGGATATGGCTACACCTTC. Protein product: CASSPGTGGYGYTF. The chain links TRBV5-6 to TRBJ1-2, with 11 bases identical to TRBD1. The J segment lost 5 bases and the V segment lost 4 bases, leaving 4 bases of the junction unmatched. Germline V gene sequence: CDR1 SGHDT, CDR2 YYEEEE. The CDR3 has 14 residues.